Below, one TCR beta chain is given with its context. The sample comes from a study of blood T cell repertoires in COVID-19. All enrollees were roughly 18 to 89 years old and from 20 to 25 US areas. The CDR3 runs to 15 residues. Original processing methods: Estimation of nucleated cell counts was performed using reference gene primer amplification. Here immunoSEQ multiplex PCR was the method, and the copy in TCRdb shows in-frame clones only, minus some. V, J and clone size derive from that table, while D and trimming were established from the DNA sequence. Of 250,000 to 300,000 clones listed, 88% are singletons.

The receptor's source is a woman in her thirties who had recovered from COVID-19. The genes are TRBV21-1 and TRBJ1-1; the D call in the table, TRBD1, was not verified against the DNA. TRBV21-1 is listed as a pseudogene. Sequenced: PBMCs or T cells enriched from blood (not recorded which). The CDR3 sequence is CASSKDGPIHTEAFF. CDR3 sequence (DNA): TGTGCCAGCAGCAAAGATGGGCCAATCCACACTGAAGCTTTCTTT.